These 29 T cell receptor beta chains were all obtained from the same sample, sequenced in a study of blood T cell repertoires in COVID-19. Profiling relied on immunoSEQ multiplex PCR, and the TCRdb table lists in-frame clones only, not all of them. The data contain approximately 300,000 clones, 89% of them singletons. Sequencing was carried out using PBMCs or T cells enriched from blood (not recorded which). Receptors were obtained from a man in his fifties or sixties who had recovered from COVID-19.

The CDR3 sequence is CASRPQGLAGQADTQYF. The DNA for the CDR3 is TGCGCCAGCAGGCCACAAGGACTAGCGGGCCAGGCAGATACGCAGTATTTT. This chain joins TRBV4-1 and TRBJ2-3, with 11 positions matching TRBD2. The V gene end was trimmed by 6 bases and the J gene end by 4 bases; junction bases not matched to a gene: 12. Per the germline V gene, CDR1 is MGHRA and CDR2 is YSYEKL. This CDR3 has 17 residues.

V and J are TRBV5-1 and TRBJ1-2; D unresolved. From germline, CDR1 is SGHRS and CDR2 YFSETQ. Trimming stripped 0 bases from V and 3 bases from J, with 9 bases between. The CDR3 covers 14 residues. This chain's CDR3 is CASSLAREYYGYTF. CDR3 bases: TGCGCCAGCAGCTTGGCCCGAGAATACTATGGCTACACCTTC. Variable domain in full (rest from reference TRBV5-1 and TRBJ1-2): KAGVTQTPRYLIKTRGQQVTLSCSPISGHRSVSWYQQTPGQGLQFLFEYFSETQRNKGNFPGRFSGRQFSNSRSEMNVSTLELGDSALYLCASSLAREYYGYTFGSGTRLTVV.

The chain combines TRBV18 with TRBJ2-7; tentatively, D is TRBD2 (6 bases). Looked up from germline, CDR1 is KGHSH and CDR2 is LQKENI. Trimming pared 2 bases from V and 0 bases from J, leaving 11 bases between. The CDR3 is 15 amino acids. CDR3 amino acids: CASSPSAGTSYEQYF. The CDR3 bases are TGTGCCAGCTCACCATCCGCGGGGACCTCCTACGAGCAGTACTTC.

To note about this clone: Other DNA sequences within the sample encode an identical CDR3. The rearrangement links TRBV7-3 to TRBJ2-1, with D maybe TRBD2 (6 bases). Trimming left V 1 base short and J 0 bases short, with 10 bases between. This CDR3 comprises 16 residues. Germline assignment: CDR1 SGHTA and CDR2 FQGTGA. The CDR3 region is CASSLSPGSSYNEQFF. In DNA, the CDR3 is TGTGCCAGCAGCTTAAGTCCCGGGAGCTCCTACAATGAGCAGTTCTTC.

Note on this clone: Within the sample, other DNA sequences also encode this same CDR3. The genes are TRBV5-1 and TRBJ1-2; D remains unclear. There are 13 residues in the CDR3. Germline V gene lookup returns CDR1 SGHRS and CDR2 YFSETQ. Trimming took 2 bases from V and 3 from J, leaving 8 bases between them. CDR3 DNA sequence: TGCGCCAGCAGCTTACGGGGAGACTATGGCTACACCTTC. Its translation is CASSLRGDYGYTF.

The chain links TRBV7-3 to TRBJ2-1; no clear D. This CDR3 spans 14 amino acids. CDR1 is SGHTA, CDR2 FQGTGA, per germline. Trimming shortened V by 3 bases and J by 0 bases, and 6 bases separated the two germline ends. The CDR3 bases are TGTGCCAGCAGCTTTGGCGGCTCCTACAATGAGCAGTTCTTC. Residues: CASSFGGSYNEQFF.

The genes are TRBV7-2 and TRBJ2-2; 7 bases align to TRBD1. Germline CDR1 SGHTA, CDR2 FQGNSA. V lost 5 bases, J lost 0 bases, and 6 bases stayed unmatched. The CDR3 sequence is 16 residues long. As DNA, the CDR3 is TGTGCCAGCAGCCCCGGGACAGCGTCGAACACCGGGGAGCTGTTTTTT. This gives the protein CASSPGTASNTGELFF.

The chain joins TRBV30 to TRBJ2-5; the D gene is possibly TRBD2 (5 bases). The CDR3 contains 12 residues. V lost 8 bases to trimming and J lost 5 bases, with 15 bases between them. Germline CDR1 GTSNPN, CDR2 SVGIG (reference sequence). The CDR3: CALERRGETQYF. As DNA, the CDR3 is TGTGCCCTGGAGAGGAGAGGGGAGACCCAGTACTTC. The full variable domain, with the rest looked up from reference TRBV30 and TRBJ2-5, is SQTIHQWPATLVQPVGSPLSLECTVEGTSNPNLYWYRQAAGRGLQLLFYSVGIGQISSEVPQNLSASRPQDRQFILSSKKLLLSDSGFYLCALERRGETQYFGPGTRLLVL.

The chain has TRBV7-3 and TRBJ2-7; a weak D match, TRBD1 (5 bases). The CDR3 is 15 residues long. The germline gives CDR1 SGHTA, CDR2 FQGTGA. The V end was cut by 5 bases, the J end by 3 bases, with 17 bases between. CDR3 sequence reads: CASSLNHGHLYEQYF. Here the CDR3 DNA reads TGTGCCAGCAGCCTAAACCATGGACACCTCTACGAGCAGTACTTC.

The gene calls are TRBV28 and TRBJ1-5; D call uncertain. V lost 2 bases and J 4 bases, leaving 9 bases between the germline ends. There are 14 residues in the CDR3. CDR1 is MDHEN and CDR2 is SYDVKM in the germline V gene. The CDR3 DNA sequence: TGTGCCAGCAGTTTAATAACAGAGAATCAGCCCCAGCATTTT. Translating gives CASSLITENQPQHF.

The chain carries TRBV28 and TRBJ1-6, with D unclear. The V gene's germline CDR1 is MDHEN and CDR2 SYDVKM. CDR3 length: 13 amino acids. The V end lost 7 bases, the J end lost 3 bases, and 7 bases lay between the germline ends. The CDR3 DNA follows: TGTGCCAGCACCCCCCGCTATAATTCACCCCTCCACTTT. It encodes CASTPRYNSPLHF.

This chain links TRBV7-2 with TRBJ2-7; 9 bases fit TRBD2. This CDR3 comprises 18 residues. The V gene end was trimmed by 1 base and the J gene end by 0 bases; junction bases not matched to a gene: 10. CDR1 and CDR2 from the germline V gene are SGHTA and FQGNSA. CDR3 bases: TGTGCCAGCAGCTTAGGCCCAGCGGGAGGTCCGAGCTCCTACGAGCAGTACTTC. Its protein is CASSLGPAGGPSSYEQYF.

In its sample, this clone was seen once. The chain is built from TRBV27 and TRBJ1-5, with 10 bases fitting TRBD1. This CDR3 comprises 15 residues. CDR1 is MNHEY, CDR2 SMNVEV, per germline (reference sequence). Trimming at V came to 5 bases and at J to 7 bases, leaving 8 bases not matched to a gene. CDR3 residues: CASSVGTGVSQPQHF. The CDR3 bases are TGTGCCAGCAGTGTTGGGACAGGGGTTAGCCAGCCCCAGCATTTT.

V and J are TRBV27 and TRBJ1-5, with TRBD1 as a possible D gene (5 bases). Germline V gene data show CDR1 as MNHEY and CDR2 as SMNVEV (reference sequence). Trimming shortened V by 5 bases and J by 7 bases, and 15 bases separated the two germline ends. The CDR3 has 14 residues. CDR3 nucleotides: TGTGCCAGCAGTCAGGGACCGGGAGGGCAGCCCCAGCATTTT. Residues: CASSQGPGGQPQHF.

V is TRBV11-2 and J is TRBJ2-1, with TRBD2 matching over 8 bases. V dropped 0 bases and J dropped 4; count of bases not matched to a gene: 8. CDR3 length equals 17 residues. From germline, CDR1 is SGHAT and CDR2 FQNNGV. CDR3 DNA sequence: TGTGCCAGCAGCTTAGATCCAGCTAGCGGGCTGTACAATGAGCAGTTCTTC. It yields the protein CASSLDPASGLYNEQFF.

V is TRBV5-4 and J is TRBJ2-1; 8 bases match TRBD2. This CDR3 spans 16 amino acids. Germline V CDR1 and CDR2: SGHNT, YYREEE (reference sequence). Trimming at V came to 3 bases and at J to 3 bases, leaving 8 bases not matched to a gene. The CDR3 region is CASSSGGEYVYNEQFF. The CDR3, as DNA: TGTGCCAGCAGCTCCGGGGGGGAGTACGTCTACAATGAGCAGTTCTTC. Combining the CDR3 with reference TRBV5-4 and TRBJ2-1 gives the whole variable domain ETGVTQSPTHLIKTRGQQVTLRCSSQSGHNTVSWYQQALGQGPQFIFQYYREEENGRGNFPPRFSGLQFPNYSSELNVNALELDDSALYLCASSSGGEYVYNEQFFGPGTRLTVL.

The rearrangement links TRBV4-3 to TRBJ2-2, with 9 bases aligning to TRBD2. CDR1 is LGHNA, CDR2 YSLEER, per germline. V lost 0 bases and J lost 2; bases outside the gene matches: 4. The length of the CDR3 is 17 residues. CDR3 loop: CASSQDLAGANTGELFF. Here the CDR3 DNA reads TGCGCCAGCAGCCAAGATTTAGCGGGGGCAAACACCGGGGAGCTGTTTTTT.

This clone was counted a single time. This chain uses TRBV19 with TRBJ1-2; 9 positions agree with TRBD1. Looked up from germline, CDR1 is LNHDA and CDR2 is SQIVND (reference sequence). CDR3 size: 12 residues. The V segment lost 8 bases and the J segment 8 bases; nucleotides outside the gene matches: 6. The CDR3 loop is CASSGQGGGYTF. For the CDR3, the DNA is TGTGCCAGTTCGGGACAGGGAGGCGGCTACACCTTC. The whole variable domain, remainder taken from reference TRBV19 and TRBJ1-2, is DGGITQSPKYLFRKEGQNVTLSCEQNLNHDAMYWYRQDPGQGLRLIYYSQIVNDFQKGDIAEGYSVSREKKESFPLTVTSAQKNPTAFYLCASSGQGGGYTFGSGTRLTVV.

The chain joins TRBV12-2 to TRBJ2-7; the table's TRBD2 call for D was not verified on the DNA. TRBV12-2 is an annotated pseudogene. This CDR3 has 18 residues. CDR3 sequence (DNA): TGTGCAAGTCGCTTAGAAACGGCCAGAAGGCGGGAGCTCCACGAGCAGTACTTC. Its translation is CASRLETARRRELHEQYF.

This clone is a singleton in its sample. The rearrangement joins TRBV27 to TRBJ2-1; TRBD1 might be the D (5 bases). This CDR3 contains 14 residues. V dropped 6 bases and J dropped 1 base, with 10 bases sitting between them. Looked up from germline, CDR1 is MNHEY and CDR2 is SMNVEV (reference sequence). For the CDR3, the DNA is TGTGCCAGCAGCAGGGTCCGGTCCTACAATGAGCAGTTCTTC. This translates into CASSRVRSYNEQFF.

The V call is TRBV5-6, the J call TRBJ2-5; TRBD2 matches at 10 bases. Per germline, CDR1 SGHDT and CDR2 YYEEEE. The CDR3 spans 16 residues. The J segment lost 4 bases and the V segment lost 2 bases, leaving 8 bases of the junction unmatched. CDR3 sequence (DNA): TGTGCCAGCAGCTTCGGAGCGGGAGGGATTCTAGAGACCCAGTACTTC. This encodes CASSFGAGGILETQYF. The full variable domain, its missing parts supplied by reference TRBV5-6 and TRBJ2-5, is DAGVTQSPTHLIKTRGQQVTLRCSPKSGHDTVSWYQQALGQGPQFIFQYYEEEERQRGNFPDRFSGHQFPNYSSELNVNALLLGDSALYLCASSFGAGGILETQYFGPGTRLLVL.

This rearrangement joins TRBV2 to TRBJ2-2; maybe TRBD1 (7 bases). Germline V gene sequence: CDR1 SNHLY, CDR2 FYNNEI. The CDR3 covers 16 residues. V was pared by 5 bases and J by 4 bases, with 17 bases between. Written as DNA, the CDR3 is TGTGCCAGCAGTTCCGACAGGGTCGGGAGCACCGGGGAGCTGTTTTTT. It translates to CASSSDRVGSTGELFF. Full variable domain (outside the CDR3, taken from reference TRBV2 and TRBJ2-2): EPEVTQTPSHQVTQMGQEVILRCVPISNHLYFYWYRQILGQKVEFLVSFYNNEISEKSEIFDDQFSVERPDGSNFTLKIRSTKLEDSAMYFCASSSDRVGSTGELFFGEGSRLTVL.

This rearrangement joins TRBV28 to TRBJ2-1, with TRBD2 matching 11 bases. Germline CDR1 and CDR2: MDHEN and SYDVKM. After removal of 8 bases from V and 7 bases from J, the junction contained 4 bases not matched to a gene. The CDR3 runs 13 residues. The CDR3 DNA sequence: TGTGCCAGCTTACCTAGCGGGAGGAATGAGCAGTTCTTC. Amino acid sequence: CASLPSGRNEQFF.

The chain links TRBV19 to TRBJ2-3, with TRBD2 matching over 15 bases. The CDR3 consists of 16 residues. The germline CDR1 and CDR2 sequences are LNHDA and SQIVND (reference sequence). Germline trimming cut 3 bases from V and 4 bases from J; bases unmatched to any gene: 2. DNA of the CDR3: TGTGCCAGTAGTATCGGGACTAGCGGGAGGCCAGATACGCAGTATTTT. Translating it yields CASSIGTSGRPDTQYF. Variable domain in full (rest from reference TRBV19 and TRBJ2-3): DGGITQSPKYLFRKEGQNVTLSCEQNLNHDAMYWYRQDPGQGLRLIYYSQIVNDFQKGDIAEGYSVSREKKESFPLTVTSAQKNPTAFYLCASSIGTSGRPDTQYFGPGTRLTVL.

V usage is TRBV27 and J usage is TRBJ2-5; 10 bases are shared with TRBD2. Trimming cost V 2 bases and J 5 bases; bases outside gene matches: 8. This CDR3 region has 16 residues. Germline-derived CDR1 and CDR2 are MNHEY and SMNVEV (reference sequence). CDR3 loop: CASSLALAGAGETQYF. The CDR3 coding sequence is TGTGCCAGCAGTTTAGCGCTAGCGGGAGCAGGGGAGACCCAGTACTTC.

V usage is TRBV11-2 and J usage is TRBJ2-7; D is possibly TRBD2 (5 bases). Germline values: CDR1 SGHAT, CDR2 FQNNGV. The V gene lost 2 bases and the J gene lost 5 bases, with 13 bases spanning the gap. The CDR3 contains 14 residues. The CDR3 bases are TGTGCCAGCAGCTTAATGGGAGTGGTCCACGAGCAGTACTTC. Amino acids: CASSLMGVVHEQYF.

The CDR3 region is CASSPQGVSSYEQYF. The DNA for the CDR3 is TGTGCCAGCTCACCACAGGGGGTGTCTTCCTACGAGCAGTACTTC. This chain uses TRBV18 with TRBJ2-7, with D perhaps matching TRBD1 (6 bases). CDR1 and CDR2 from the germline V gene are KGHSH and LQKENI. The CDR3 loop spans 15 amino acids. V lost 1 base to trimming and J lost 1 base, with 11 bases between them.

The chain is built from TRBV27 and TRBJ2-3; D unresolved. This CDR3 has 16 amino acids. V was shortened by 0 bases and J by 0 bases, with 10 bases between the two germline ends. CDR1 MNHEY and CDR2 SMNVEV come from the germline V gene (reference sequence). This chain's CDR3 is CASSLSGHPSTDTQYF. The CDR3 bases are TGTGCCAGCAGTTTATCTGGGCACCCTAGCACAGATACGCAGTATTTT.

This clone has only a few counts. The chain is built from TRBV27 and TRBJ2-7, with 7 bases identical to TRBD1. Germline-derived CDR1 and CDR2 are MNHEY and SMNVEV (reference sequence). Unmatched junction bases numbered 2, after V lost 3 bases and J lost 3 bases. The CDR3 is made up of 13 amino acids. In DNA form, the CDR3 reads TGTGCCAGCAGTTTTGGACAGGTCTACGAGCAGTACTTC. Translated: CASSFGQVYEQYF.